This TCR beta chain is from a study of T cell responses to AZD1222 COVID-19 vaccine. CDR3 length equals 17 residues. Trimming took 5 bases from V and 5 from J; bases not matched to a gene: 10. Germline assignment: CDR1 SGHTA and CDR2 FQGTGA. Clones were read by immunoSEQ multiplex PCR, and TCRdb kept only the in-frame ones, dropping some. In the table there are 95,000 to 100,000 clones, approximately 84% of which are singletons. Specimen: peripheral blood, collected 28 days after the second AZD1222 dose. This clonotype originated in an adult who received the AZD1222 COVID-19 vaccine. The J gene is TRBJ2-1, the V gene TRBV7-3, with 12 bases fitting TRBD2. CDR3 nucleotide sequence: TGTGCCAGCAGCCCCCTGACGACTAGCGGGAGTGACAATGAGCAGTTCTTC. Its translation: CASSPLTTSGSDNEQFF. The variable domain in full, with the rest retrieved from reference TRBV7-3 and TRBJ2-1, is GAGVSQTPSNKVTEKGKYVELRCDPISGHTALYWYRQSLGQGPEFLIYFQGTGAADDSGLPNDRFFAVRPEGSVSTLKIQRTERGDSAVYLCASSPLTTSGSDNEQFFGPGTRLTVL.